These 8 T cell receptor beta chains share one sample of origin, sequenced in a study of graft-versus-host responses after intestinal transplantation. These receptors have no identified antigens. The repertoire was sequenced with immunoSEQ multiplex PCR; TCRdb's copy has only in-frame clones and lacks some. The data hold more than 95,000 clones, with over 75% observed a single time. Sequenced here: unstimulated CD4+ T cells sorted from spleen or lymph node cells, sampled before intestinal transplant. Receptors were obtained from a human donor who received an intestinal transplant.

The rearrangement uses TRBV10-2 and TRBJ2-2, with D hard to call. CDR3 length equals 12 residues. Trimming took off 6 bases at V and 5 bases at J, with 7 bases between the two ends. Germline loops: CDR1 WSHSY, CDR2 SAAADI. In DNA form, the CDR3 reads TGCGCCAGCAGGAGCACAACCGGGGAGCTGTTTTTT. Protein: CASRSTTGELFF.

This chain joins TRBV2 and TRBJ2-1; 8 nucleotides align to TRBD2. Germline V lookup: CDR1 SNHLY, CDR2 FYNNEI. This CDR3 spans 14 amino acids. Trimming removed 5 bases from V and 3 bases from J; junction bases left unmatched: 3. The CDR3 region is CASSLLAGYNEQFF. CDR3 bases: TGTGCCAGCAGTCTCCTAGCGGGCTACAATGAGCAGTTCTTC.

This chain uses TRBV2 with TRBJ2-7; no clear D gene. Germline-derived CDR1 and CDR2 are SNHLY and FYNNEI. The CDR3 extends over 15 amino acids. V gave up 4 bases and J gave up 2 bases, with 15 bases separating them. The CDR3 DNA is TGTGCCAGCAGTGGTGGCAGACCCAATACCTACGAGCAGTACTTC. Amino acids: CASSGGRPNTYEQYF.

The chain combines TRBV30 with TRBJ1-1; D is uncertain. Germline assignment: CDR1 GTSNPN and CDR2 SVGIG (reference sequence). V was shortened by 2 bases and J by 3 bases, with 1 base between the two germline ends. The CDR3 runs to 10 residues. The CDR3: CAWSYTEAFF. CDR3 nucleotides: TGTGCCTGGAGTTACACTGAAGCTTTCTTT.

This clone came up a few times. CDR3 amino acids: CASTGGGSTDTQYF. The CDR3 region has the DNA TGCGCCAGCACCGGCGGGGGTAGCACAGATACGCAGTATTTT. J is TRBJ2-3 and V is TRBV5-1, with 7 positions matching TRBD2. Germline CDR1 reads SGHRS; CDR2 reads YFSETQ. CDR3 length equals 14 residues. Germline trimming cut 6 bases from V and 0 bases from J; bases unmatched to any gene: 4.

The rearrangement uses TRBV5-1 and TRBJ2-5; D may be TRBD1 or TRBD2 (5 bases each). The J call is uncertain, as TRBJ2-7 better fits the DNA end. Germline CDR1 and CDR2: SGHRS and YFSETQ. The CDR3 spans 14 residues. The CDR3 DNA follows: TGCGCCAGCAGGCCCGGGGCCTGGGCTGACGAGCAGTACTTC. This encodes CASRPGAWADEQYF.

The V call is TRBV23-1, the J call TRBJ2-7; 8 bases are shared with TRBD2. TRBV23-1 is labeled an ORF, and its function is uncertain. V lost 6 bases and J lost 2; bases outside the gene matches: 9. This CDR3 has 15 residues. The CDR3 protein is CASSPRLAHTYEQYF. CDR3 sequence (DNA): TGCGCCAGCAGCCCCCGACTAGCGCATACCTACGAGCAGTACTTC.

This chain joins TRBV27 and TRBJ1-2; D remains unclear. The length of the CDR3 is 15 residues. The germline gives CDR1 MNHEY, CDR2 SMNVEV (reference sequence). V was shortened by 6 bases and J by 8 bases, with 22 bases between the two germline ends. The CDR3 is CASSSQIEPISGYTF. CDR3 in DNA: TGTGCCAGCAGCTCCCAAATCGAACCTATTTCGGGCTACACCTTC.